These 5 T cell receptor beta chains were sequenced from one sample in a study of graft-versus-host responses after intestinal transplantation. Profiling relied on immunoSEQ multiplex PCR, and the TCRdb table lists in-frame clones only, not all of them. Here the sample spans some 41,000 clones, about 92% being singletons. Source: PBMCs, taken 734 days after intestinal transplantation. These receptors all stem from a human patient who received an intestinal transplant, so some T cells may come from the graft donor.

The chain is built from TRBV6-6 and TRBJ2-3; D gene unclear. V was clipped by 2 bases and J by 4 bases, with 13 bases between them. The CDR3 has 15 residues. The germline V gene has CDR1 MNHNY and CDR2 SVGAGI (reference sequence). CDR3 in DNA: TGTGCCAGCAGTTACCGTCGGTCTTCCCCAGATACGCAGTATTTT. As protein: CASSYRRSSPDTQYF.

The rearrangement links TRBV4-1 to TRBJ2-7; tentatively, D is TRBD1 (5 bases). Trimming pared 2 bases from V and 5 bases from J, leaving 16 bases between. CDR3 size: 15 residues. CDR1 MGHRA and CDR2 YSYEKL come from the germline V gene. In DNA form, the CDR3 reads TGCGCCAGCAGCCAACAGGAGTGGCAGGGTGACGAGCAGTACTTC. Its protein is CASSQQEWQGDEQYF.

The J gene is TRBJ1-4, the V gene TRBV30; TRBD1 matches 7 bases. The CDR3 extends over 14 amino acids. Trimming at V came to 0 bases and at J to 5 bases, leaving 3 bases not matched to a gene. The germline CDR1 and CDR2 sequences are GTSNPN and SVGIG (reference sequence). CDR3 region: CAWSVDRVNEKLFF. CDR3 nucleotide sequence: TGTGCCTGGAGTGTAGACAGGGTAAATGAAAAACTGTTTTTT.

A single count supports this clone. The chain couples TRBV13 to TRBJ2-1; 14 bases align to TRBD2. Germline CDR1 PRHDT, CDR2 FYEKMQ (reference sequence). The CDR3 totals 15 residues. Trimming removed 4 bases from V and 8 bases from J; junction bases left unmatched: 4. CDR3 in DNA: TGTGCCAGCAGCTCGGGACTAGCGGGAGTATATGAGCAGTTCTTC. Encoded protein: CASSSGLAGVYEQFF.

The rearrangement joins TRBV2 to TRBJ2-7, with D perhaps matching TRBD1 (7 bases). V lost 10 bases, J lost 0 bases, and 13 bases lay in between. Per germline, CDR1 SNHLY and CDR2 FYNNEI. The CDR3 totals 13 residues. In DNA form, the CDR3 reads TGTGCCACCGCGGGACAGAACTCCTACGAGCAGTACTTC. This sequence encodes CATAGQNSYEQYF. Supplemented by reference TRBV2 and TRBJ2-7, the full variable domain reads EPEVTQTPSHQVTQMGQEVILRCVPISNHLYFYWYRQILGQKVEFLVSFYNNEISEKSEIFDDQFSVERPDGSNFTLKIRSTKLEDSAMYFCATAGQNSYEQYFGPGTRLTVT.